This TCR beta chain was found in a study of shared clonotypes between healthy human individuals. Study-level results: Collection of samples was limited to blood; tissue repertoires likely differ. Only a few donors were included, so the genetic and exposure-history diversity represented was limited. When naive CD4 clonotypes were compared across a handful of donors, around 5% were shared. Read depth was anticipated to influence clonotype sharing among donors.

Comments on this clone: No antigen is known for it.

The CDR3 has 15 residues. The V gene lost 6 bases and the J gene lost 2 bases, with 17 bases spanning the gap. The germline V gene has CDR1 MNHEY and CDR2 SVGAGI. Profiling relied on immunoSEQ multiplex PCR, and the TCRdb table lists in-frame clones only, not all of them. Of around 2.5 million clones in the sample, under 95% are singletons; the top ten hold around 0.4%. Material: naive CD4+ T cells from PBMCs. The subset was: CD45RA+ positively selected. The clonotype was recovered from a man younger than 30 in good health. Some clones in this sample may be carry-over from other donors' samples. V is TRBV6-5 and J is TRBJ2-7, with D tentatively TRBD2 (6 bases). Here the CDR3 DNA reads TGTGCCAGCAGCCTCAAAGCGGGTACTACCTACGAGCAGTACTTC. Translated, it gives CASSLKAGTTYEQYF.